The clone carrying this T cell receptor (beta chain) has a handful of counts. Its antigen is unidentified. Six healthy women, forming three identical twin pairs, donated samples. The CDR3 is 14 residues long. Looked up from germline, CDR1 is SGHVS and CDR2 is FQNEAQ. Trimming removed 2 bases from V and 10 bases from J, with 16 bases in between. Each TCR cDNA library carried sample-specific barcodes on both ends. Authors' processing steps: Per-library CDR3 reads ranged about 2.2 to 4 million; clonotypes, ~95,000 to ~550,000. TCRdb passed the 5' RACE reads through MiXCR, listing each CDR3 protein once. For this entry, the V and J calls and clone size follow TCRdb and not the study's own pipeline. The table lists hundreds of thousands of distinct CDR3 sequences, about 28% of them singletons. These data belong to a study of identical twins' blood T cells. Points from the study as a whole: Out-of-frame TCRbeta clonotypes reportedly had markedly more similar V usage in twins than unrelated donors.

The source of this sequence is a woman aged 18 to 55 in good health. The chain uses TRBV7-8 and TRBJ2-3, with D possibly TRBD2 on 5 matching bases. Material: PBMCs. The CDR3 is CASSLFGEIPPQYF. Here the CDR3 DNA reads TGTGCCAGCAGCTTATTCGGGGAGATCCCCCCGCAGTATTTT. Combining the CDR3 with reference TRBV7-8 and TRBJ2-3 gives the whole variable domain GAGVSQSPRYKVAKRGQDVALRCDPISGHVSLFWYQQALGQGPEFLTYFQNEAQLDKSGLPSDRFFAERPEGSVSTLKIQRTQQEDSAVYLCASSLFGEIPPQYFGPGTRLTVL.